The rows below give T cell receptor beta chains drawn from one sample of a study of blood T cell repertoires in COVID-19. TCRdb keeps only in-frame clones here, not all; method: immunoSEQ multiplex PCR. The sample has about 39,000 clones; approximately 93% are singletons. What was sequenced was peripheral blood. Source of these receptors: a man in his fifties with active COVID-19. Each CDR3 is given with its conserved first and last residue. The order of the fields is CDR3 protein, CDR3 DNA, V gene, CDR3 length, J gene, D gene, clone size. The D gene is left open where the match is weak. Size tells how often a clone was seen (once, few, many) or the class of an expanded clone, and some rows leave it out.

CDR3: CASSLTGRNTEAFF; DNA: TGCGCCAGCAGCTTGACAGGGAGGAACACTGAAGCTTTCTTT; V: TRBV5-1; length: 14; J: TRBJ1-1; D: NA; size: NA
CDR3: CASSWTSPADTQYF; DNA: TGCGCCAGCAGCTGGACATCCCCCGCAGATACGCAGTATTTT; V: TRBV5-1; length: 14; J: TRBJ2-3; D: NA; size: NA
CDR3: CAWSLGLAGTETQYF; DNA: TGTGCCTGGAGCCTCGGACTAGCGGGAACAGAGACCCAGTACTTC; V: TRBV30; length: 15; J: TRBJ2-5; D: TRBD2; size: NA
CDR3: CASSPGLAGNYEQFF; DNA: TGTGCCAGCAGCCCTGGACTAGCGGGAAACTATGAGCAGTTCTTC; V: TRBV11-2; length: 15; J: TRBJ2-1; D: TRBD2; size: NA
CDR3: CASSLAEGAEAFF; DNA: TGTGCCAGCAGCTTAGCAGAGGGGGCGGAAGCTTTCTTT; V: TRBV7-2; length: 13; J: TRBJ1-1; D: TRBD1; size: once
CDR3: CASSHQDRAEAFF; DNA: TGTGCCAGCAGTCATCAGGACAGGGCTGAAGCTTTCTTT; V: TRBV12-3/TRBV12-4; length: 13; J: TRBJ1-1; D: TRBD1; size: NA
CDR3: CASSAQTTGDNYGYTF; DNA: TGTGCCAGCAGCGCACAGACCACAGGGGATAACTATGGCTACACCTTC; V: TRBV9; length: 16; J: TRBJ1-2; D: TRBD1; size: NA
CDR3: CASTRTENTEAFF; DNA: TGTGCCAGCACCAGAACCGAGAACACTGAAGCTTTCTTT; V: TRBV12-3/TRBV12-4; length: 13; J: TRBJ1-1; D: NA; size: NA
CDR3: CASSRRENQPQHF; DNA: TGTGCCAGCAGCCGACGGGAGAATCAGCCCCAGCATTTT; V: TRBV6-5; length: 13; J: TRBJ1-5; D: NA; size: NA
CDR3: CASSFLQGGETQYF; DNA: TGTGCCAGCAGCTTTTTGCAGGGGGGAGAGACCCAGTACTTC; V: TRBV7-2; length: 14; J: TRBJ2-5; D: NA; size: NA
CDR3: CASSQVAAIGDTQYF; DNA: TGTGCCAGCAGCCAAGTAGCAGCAATAGGAGATACGCAGTATTTT; V: TRBV4-2; length: 15; J: TRBJ2-3; D: NA; size: NA
CDR3: CASSYGQLGEQFF; DNA: TGTGCCAGCAGCTACGGACAACTTGGGGAGCAGTTCTTC; V: TRBV7-6; length: 13; J: TRBJ2-1; D: NA; size: NA
CDR3: CAWSQPVSGGGTF; DNA: TGTGCCTGGAGTCAACCTGTTTCCGGGGGTGGTACCTTC; V: TRBV30; length: 13; J: TRBJ1-2; D: NA; size: NA
CDR3: CASSLRQGVTQPQHF; DNA: TGTGCCAGCAGCTTGAGACAGGGGGTAACTCAGCCCCAGCATTTT; V: TRBV11-3; length: 15; J: TRBJ1-5; D: TRBD1; size: NA
CDR3: CAWSADTASYGYTF; DNA: TGTGCCTGGAGTGCGGACACCGCTAGCTATGGCTACACCTTC; V: TRBV30; length: 14; J: TRBJ1-2; D: NA; size: few
CDR3: CASSQDRGYWQYF; DNA: TGCGCCAGCAGCCAAGATAGAGGCTACTGGCAGTACTTC; V: TRBV4-1; length: 13; J: TRBJ2-7; D: NA; size: NA
CDR3: CASSLSGGAPYEQYF; DNA: TGTGCCAGCAGCTTAAGCGGGGGGGCCCCCTACGAGCAGTACTTC; V: TRBV7-2; length: 15; J: TRBJ2-7; D: TRBD2; size: NA
CDR3: CASGLEGDTEAFF; DNA: TGTGCCAGCGGGCTAGAAGGGGACACTGAAGCTTTCTTT; V: TRBV6-5; length: 13; J: TRBJ1-1; D: NA; size: NA
CDR3: CASSPQLGSGELFF; DNA: TGTGCCAGCAGCCCTCAACTAGGAAGCGGGGAGCTGTTTTTT; V: TRBV7-2; length: 14; J: TRBJ2-2; D: NA; size: NA
CDR3: CASSLDTGSYEQYF; DNA: TGTGCCAGCAGCTTAGATACAGGTAGCTACGAGCAGTACTTC; V: TRBV11-3; length: 14; J: TRBJ2-7; D: NA; size: NA
CDR3: CASSSGGSTNEKLFF; DNA: TGTGCCAGCAGCTCAGGGGGCTCTACTAATGAAAAACTGTTTTTT; V: TRBV5-4; length: 15; J: TRBJ1-4; D: TRBD1; size: few
CDR3: CASSYYGQGANYGYTF; DNA: TGTGCCAGCAGTTACTACGGACAGGGGGCTAACTATGGCTACACCTTC; V: TRBV6-5; length: 16; J: TRBJ1-2; D: TRBD1; size: NA
CDR3: CASSRGVDTQYF; DNA: TGTGCCAGCAGCAGAGGCGTTGATACGCAGTATTTT; V: TRBV6-5; length: 12; J: TRBJ2-3; D: NA; size: NA
CDR3: CASSLKPGGTDTQYF; DNA: TGTGCCAGCAGCTTAAAGCCAGGGGGTACAGATACGCAGTATTTT; V: TRBV7-3; length: 15; J: TRBJ2-3; D: TRBD1; size: once
CDR3: CASSGDTGRTF; DNA: TGCGCCAGCAGTGGTGACACCGGTAGAACCTTC; V: TRBV10-1; length: 11; J: TRBJ1-2; D: NA; size: NA
CDR3: CASSLGGAGTDTQYF; DNA: TGTGCCAGCAGCCTCGGGGGGGCGGGCACAGATACGCAGTATTTT; V: TRBV6-1; length: 15; J: TRBJ2-3; D: TRBD2; size: NA
CDR3: CASSSIGQSNSPLHF; DNA: TGTGCCAGCAGTTCGATAGGACAGTCTAATTCACCCCTCCACTTT; V: TRBV6-6; length: 15; J: TRBJ1-6; D: NA; size: NA
CDR3: CSVEDDHFSGTDLTDTQYF; DNA: TGCAGCGTTGAAGATGACCACTTTTCCGGGACTGATCTCACAGATACGCAGTATTTT; V: TRBV29-1; length: 19; J: TRBJ2-3; D: NA; size: once
CDR3: CASALADATDTQYF; DNA: TGTGCCAGCGCATTAGCGGACGCCACAGATACGCAGTATTTT; V: TRBV7-3; length: 14; J: TRBJ2-3; D: NA; size: NA
CDR3: CATSRDIAGGNNEQFF; DNA: TGTGCCACCAGCAGAGATATAGCGGGGGGGAACAATGAGCAGTTCTTC; V: TRBV15; length: 16; J: TRBJ2-1; D: TRBD2; size: NA
CDR3: CASSPLWTSTDTQYF; DNA: TGTGCCAGCAGCCCCCTTTGGACTTCCACAGATACGCAGTATTTT; V: TRBV6-2/TRBV6-3; length: 15; J: TRBJ2-3; D: NA; size: NA
CDR3: CASSEGLAGLQETQYF; DNA: TGTGCCAGCAGTGAGGGACTAGCGGGGCTACAAGAGACCCAGTACTTC; V: TRBV2; length: 16; J: TRBJ2-5; D: TRBD2; size: NA
CDR3: CASTLSGVYGYTF; DNA: TGTGCCAGCACCCTTTCGGGGGTCTATGGCTACACCTTC; V: TRBV12-3/TRBV12-4; length: 13; J: TRBJ1-2; D: NA; size: NA
CDR3: CASSPLGDGYTF; DNA: TGTGCCAGCAGCCCTTTAGGGGATGGCTACACCTTC; V: TRBV2; length: 12; J: TRBJ1-2; D: NA; size: NA
CDR3: CAITVGLYNEQFF; DNA: TGTGCCATCACCGTGGGCCTGTACAATGAGCAGTTCTTC; V: TRBV10-3; length: 13; J: TRBJ2-1; D: NA; size: NA
CDR3: CASTDGTGWTDTQYF; DNA: TGTGCCAGCACCGATGGGACAGGGTGGACAGATACGCAGTATTTT; V: TRBV25-1; length: 15; J: TRBJ2-3; D: TRBD1; size: NA
CDR3: CASSPLAGGNNEQFF; DNA: TGTGCTAGCAGCCCATTAGCGGGGGGGAACAATGAGCAGTTCTTC; V: TRBV7-7; length: 15; J: TRBJ2-1; D: TRBD2; size: once
CDR3: CASSVAGMNTEAFF; DNA: TGTGCCAGCAGCGTAGCAGGGATGAACACTGAAGCTTTCTTT; V: TRBV9; length: 14; J: TRBJ1-1; D: NA; size: NA
CDR3: CSARDDRGAFF; DNA: TGCAGTGCTAGGGATGACAGGGGGGCTTTCTTT; V: TRBV20-1; length: 11; J: TRBJ1-1; D: TRBD1; size: NA
CDR3: CASSKNVGGPGTDTQYF; DNA: TGTGCCAGCAGCAAAAACGTGGGAGGGCCCGGGACAGATACGCAGTATTTT; V: TRBV5-4; length: 17; J: TRBJ2-3; D: TRBD2; size: NA
CDR3: CASTLTSGKNEQFF; DNA: TGTGCCAGCACCTTGACTAGCGGGAAGAATGAGCAGTTCTTC; V: TRBV7-3; length: 14; J: TRBJ2-1; D: TRBD2; size: once
CDR3: CASSRAVQGGNQPQHF; DNA: TGTGCCAGCAGCCGCGCCGTACAGGGGGGCAATCAGCCCCAGCATTTT; V: TRBV7-8; length: 16; J: TRBJ1-5; D: TRBD1; size: NA
CDR3: CATSDSRRGETQYF; DNA: TGTGCCACCAGTGATTCGCGGCGAGGAGAGACCCAGTACTTC; V: TRBV24-1; length: 14; J: TRBJ2-5; D: NA; size: NA
CDR3: CASSPPGQTNTGELFF; DNA: TGTGCCAGCAGCCCGCCGGGACAGACGAACACCGGGGAGCTGTTTTTT; V: TRBV5-4; length: 16; J: TRBJ2-2; D: TRBD1; size: NA
CDR3: CASGPRDRRNEKLFF; DNA: TGTGCCAGTGGACCCCGGGACAGGCGTAATGAAAAACTGTTTTTT; V: TRBV19; length: 15; J: TRBJ1-4; D: TRBD1; size: NA
CDR3: CASSIEGATYEQYF; DNA: TGTGCCAGCAGCATCGAGGGGGCCACCTACGAGCAGTACTTC; V: TRBV7-8; length: 14; J: TRBJ2-7; D: TRBD1; size: NA
CDR3: CASSSLREKLFF; DNA: TGTGCCAGCAGTTCTCTCCGTGAAAAACTGTTTTTT; V: TRBV12-3/TRBV12-4; length: 12; J: TRBJ1-4; D: NA; size: NA
CDR3: CASSLDRGEQYF; DNA: TGTGCCAGCAGTCTGGACAGGGGCGAGCAGTACTTC; V: TRBV13; length: 12; J: TRBJ2-7; D: TRBD1; size: once
CDR3: CATSRLRAYEQYF; DNA: TGTGCCACCAGCAGGCTTCGGGCCTACGAGCAGTACTTC; V: TRBV15; length: 13; J: TRBJ2-7; D: NA; size: NA
CDR3: CASSQDLWGRGLTNEKLFF; DNA: TGCGCCAGCAGCCAAGATCTATGGGGCAGGGGGCTAACTAATGAAAAACTGTTTTTT; V: TRBV4-3; length: 19; J: TRBJ1-4; D: TRBD1; size: NA
CDR3: CASSGGGYGYTF; DNA: TGCGCCAGCAGCGGAGGAGGCTATGGCTACACCTTC; V: TRBV4-3; length: 12; J: TRBJ1-2; D: NA; size: NA
CDR3: CASSATSGRWNEQFF; DNA: TGTGCCAGCAGCGCGACTAGCGGGAGGTGGAATGAGCAGTTCTTC; V: TRBV9; length: 15; J: TRBJ2-1; D: TRBD2; size: NA
CDR3: CASTDRSNQPQHF; DNA: TGTGCCAGCACCGACAGAAGCAATCAGCCCCAGCATTTT; V: TRBV12-3/TRBV12-4; length: 13; J: TRBJ1-5; D: NA; size: NA